A few counts support the clone carrying this T cell receptor (beta chain). This sample is part of a study of blood T cell repertoires in COVID-19. There are 14 residues in the CDR3. V trimming: 7 bases; J trimming: 5 bases; junction bases outside the gene matches: 10. Germline CDR1 is LNHDA and CDR2 is SQIVND (reference sequence). Sequenced by immunoSEQ multiplex PCR; TCRdb stores in-frame clones only, minus some. This sample has 220,000 or so clones, with approximately 84% found just once. The chain employs TRBV19 and TRBJ1-2; the match to TRBD1 covers 7 bases. The source material was peripheral blood. This TCR was recovered from a woman aged 80 or older with acute or convalescent COVID-19. CDR3 sequence: CASTPDRNRYGYTF. The CDR3, as DNA: TGTGCCAGTACCCCGGACAGGAATAGATATGGCTACACCTTC. The entire variable domain, with the rest obtained from reference TRBV19 and TRBJ1-2, is as follows: DGGITQSPKYLFRKEGQNVTLSCEQNLNHDAMYWYRQDPGQGLRLIYYSQIVNDFQKGDIAEGYSVSREKKESFPLTVTSAQKNPTAFYLCASTPDRNRYGYTFGSGTRLTVV.